This T cell receptor (beta chain) came from a study of blood T cell repertoires in COVID-19. Study as a whole: Samples came from the United States, Italy and Spain, spanning acute and convalescent COVID-19. T cells, B-cell-depleted T cells, or PBMCs provided the cDNA or gDNA that served as material.

Per the authors' pipeline: Cell counts per sample came from amplifying reference gene primers. Profiled with immunoSEQ multiplex PCR; TCRdb holds only in-frame clones, not every one. Clone size and the V and J calls come from that table; the DNA yielded D and trimming. The table shows just under 350,000 clones, with more than 75% occurring only once. This sequence originates from a woman under 30 who had recovered from COVID-19. The sequenced material came from peripheral blood.

CDR3 region: CASSFDSGSDTQYF. CDR3 bases: TGTGCCAGCAGTTTTGATAGCGGGAGTGATACGCAGTATTTT. V usage is TRBV27 and J usage is TRBJ2-3; 9 nucleotides match TRBD2. After removal of 3 bases from V and 6 bases from J, the junction contained 4 bases not matched to a gene. This CDR3 region has 14 residues. Germline V gene lookup returns CDR1 MNHEY and CDR2 SMNVEV (reference sequence).